This TCR beta chain came from a study of T-cell memory formation after mild COVID-19. Study overall: Largely, TCR clusters stayed within a single donor. Study-wide results and caveats: SARS-CoV-2 specificity of second-wave clones peaking day 37 was unconfirmed. Contracting clones localized mainly to CM and EM when CD4+ and mainly to EMRA when CD8+.

5'RACE, which relied on constant-segment primers, yielded TCR alpha and TCR beta cDNA libraries carrying sample barcodes and UMIs. Each CDR3 protein is one row after TCRdb ran MiXCR on the 5' RACE reads. The table records roughly 150,000 distinct CDR3 sequences, more than 14% of them present only once. The V gene's germline CDR1 is SGHRS and CDR2 YFSETQ. V was pared by 0 bases and J by 4 bases, with 17 bases between. This CDR3 contains 17 residues. In regard to this clonotype: What it recognizes is unknown.

V and J are TRBV5-1 and TRBJ2-1; no clear D. Specimen: PBMCs or a T cell subset sorted from them (not recorded which). This sequence originates from an adult woman who had mild COVID-19 (a few samples of this study predate the infection). Cell type and time point are not known. The CDR3 loop is CASSLGARPSNYNEQFF. In nucleotides, the CDR3 is TGCGCCAGCAGCTTGGGAGCAAGGCCCTCTAATTACAATGAGCAGTTCTTC.